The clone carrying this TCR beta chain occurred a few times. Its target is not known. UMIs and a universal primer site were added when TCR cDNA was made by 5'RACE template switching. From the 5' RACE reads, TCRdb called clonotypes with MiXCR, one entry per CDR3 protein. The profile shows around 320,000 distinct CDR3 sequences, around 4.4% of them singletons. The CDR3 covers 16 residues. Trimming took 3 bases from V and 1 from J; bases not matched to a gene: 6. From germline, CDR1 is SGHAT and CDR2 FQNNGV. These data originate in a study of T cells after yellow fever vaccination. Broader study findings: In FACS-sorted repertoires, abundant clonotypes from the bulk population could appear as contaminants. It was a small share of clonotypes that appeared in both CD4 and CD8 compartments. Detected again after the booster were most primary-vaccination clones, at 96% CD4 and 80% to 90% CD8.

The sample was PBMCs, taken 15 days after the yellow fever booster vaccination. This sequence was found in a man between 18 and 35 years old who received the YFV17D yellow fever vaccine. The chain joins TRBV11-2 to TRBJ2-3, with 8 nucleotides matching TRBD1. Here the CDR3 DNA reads TGTGCCAGCAGCTTGTCAGGGGGCAGCGGCACAGATACGCAGTATTTT. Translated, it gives CASSLSGGSGTDTQYF. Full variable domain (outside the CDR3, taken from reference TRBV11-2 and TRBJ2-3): EAGVAQSPRYKIIEKRQSVAFWCNPISGHATLYWYQQILGQGPKLLIQFQNNGVVDDSQLPKDRFSAERLKGVDSTLKIQPAKLEDSAVYLCASSLSGGSGTDTQYFGPGTRLTVL.